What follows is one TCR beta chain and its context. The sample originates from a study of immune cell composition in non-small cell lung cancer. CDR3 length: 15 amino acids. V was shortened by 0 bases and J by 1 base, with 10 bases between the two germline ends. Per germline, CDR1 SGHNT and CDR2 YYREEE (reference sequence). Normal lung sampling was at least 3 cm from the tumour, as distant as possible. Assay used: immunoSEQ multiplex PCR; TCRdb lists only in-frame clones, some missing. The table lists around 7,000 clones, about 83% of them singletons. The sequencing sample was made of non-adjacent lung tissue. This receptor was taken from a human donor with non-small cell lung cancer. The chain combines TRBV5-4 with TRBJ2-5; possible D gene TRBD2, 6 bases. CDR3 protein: CASSLETSAQETQYF. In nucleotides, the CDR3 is TGTGCCAGCAGCTTGGAGACTAGTGCCCAAGAGACCCAGTACTTC. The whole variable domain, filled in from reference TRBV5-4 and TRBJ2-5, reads ETGVTQSPTHLIKTRGQQVTLRCSSQSGHNTVSWYQQALGQGPQFIFQYYREEENGRGNFPPRFSGLQFPNYSSELNVNALELDDSALYLCASSLETSAQETQYFGPGTRLLVL.